The 26 T cell receptor beta chains given below trace back to one sample, sequenced in a study of blood T cell repertoires in COVID-19. Method: immunoSEQ multiplex PCR; TCRdb's copy keeps in-frame clones and lacks some. This sample has under 150,000 clones, with approximately 84% found just once. The specimen sequenced was peripheral blood. These TCRs come from a woman of 80 years or more with acute or convalescent COVID-19.

The chain employs TRBV7-8 and TRBJ1-4, with a weak D call TRBD1 (6 bases). The CDR3 consists of 14 residues. The V and J ends lost 3 bases and 7 bases respectively, with 12 bases between them. Germline V CDR1 and CDR2: SGHVS, FQNEAQ. CDR3: CASSLVGGAEKLFF. CDR3 nucleotides: TGTGCCAGCAGCTTGGTGGGGGGGGCTGAAAAACTGTTTTTT.

The CDR3 coding sequence is TGTGCCAGCAGCGGACAGGGTCAAGAAGAGCAGTACTTC. Translating gives CASSGQGQEEQYF. The chain carries TRBV6-4 and TRBJ2-7, with 8 bases identical to TRBD1. The CDR3 runs 13 residues. With 6 bases clipped from V and 7 bases from J, the junction kept 8 bases outside the gene matches. Germline-derived CDR1 and CDR2 are MRHNA and SNTAGT.

This chain links TRBV5-1 with TRBJ2-3, with 10 nucleotides matching TRBD2. With 4 bases clipped from V and 5 bases from J, the junction kept 10 bases outside the gene matches. This CDR3 region has 16 residues. Per germline, CDR1 SGHRS and CDR2 YFSETQ. The CDR3 sequence: CASSRPSGGRGDTQYF. The DNA of the CDR3 is TGCGCCAGCAGCCGACCTAGCGGGGGACGAGGAGATACGCAGTATTTT.

The chain combines TRBV4-1 with TRBJ2-1; the match to TRBD1 covers 12 bases. The trim removed 2 bases at V and 6 bases at J, leaving 5 bases unmatched. The CDR3 length is 16 residues. Germline V gene sequence: CDR1 MGHRA, CDR2 YSYEKL. The CDR3 sequence is CASSQRRDRGLNEQFF. In DNA, the CDR3 is TGCGCCAGCAGCCAACGCCGGGACAGGGGGCTCAATGAGCAGTTCTTC.

The chain employs TRBV5-6 and TRBJ2-4, with D possibly TRBD1 on 5 matching bases. The CDR3 has 16 amino acids. CDR1 and CDR2 (germline): SGHDT, YYEEEE. The V end lost 4 bases, the J end lost 1 base, and 15 bases lay between the germline ends. The DNA for the CDR3 is TGTGCCAGCAGCCCTAAGGGGTTATCGGCCAAAAACATTCAGTACTTC. It codes for CASSPKGLSAKNIQYF.

The V and J genes are TRBV19 and TRBJ1-2; possible D gene TRBD1, 6 bases. This CDR3 comprises 13 residues. Germline V gene data show CDR1 as LNHDA and CDR2 as SQIVND (reference sequence). V was clipped by 5 bases and J by 3 bases, with 10 bases between them. The CDR3 is CASSRRQDYGYTF. DNA of the CDR3: TGTGCCAGTAGTCGAAGACAGGACTATGGCTACACCTTC.

About this clone: The junction differs from germline at one of its ends, possibly a read error. The V call is TRBV4-3, the J call TRBJ1-4, with D unclear. Germline V CDR1 and CDR2: LGHNA, YSLEER. This CDR3 has 17 residues. The CDR3 is CASSQGVLEATNEKLLF. The CDR3 DNA reads TGCGCCAGCAGCCAAGGGGTCCTGGAAGCAACTAATGAAAAACTGCTTTTT.

This chain joins TRBV5-8 and TRBJ1-3; D ambiguous. Germline CDR1 SGHTS, CDR2 YDEGEE. Trimming stripped 4 bases from V and 0 bases from J, with 11 bases between. The CDR3 is 15 residues long. The CDR3 here is CASSPFRGSGNTIYF. In nucleotides, the CDR3 is TGTGCCAGCAGCCCTTTCCGGGGCTCTGGAAACACCATATATTTT.

The chain links TRBV29-1 to TRBJ1-2; 9 bases line up with TRBD1. The V gene's germline CDR1 is SQVTM and CDR2 ANQGSEA. CDR3 size: 13 residues. The junction had 11 bases not matched to a gene; V was cut back by 7 bases and J by 8 bases. CDR3 sequence (DNA): TGCAGCGCCAGGACAGGGGAGGTGGTAGGCTACACCTTC. Its translation is CSARTGEVVGYTF.

The gene calls are TRBV2 and TRBJ2-2; 12 nucleotides align to TRBD2. Per germline, CDR1 SNHLY and CDR2 FYNNEI. CDR3 size: 15 residues. The V segment lost 6 bases and the J segment 4 bases; nucleotides outside the gene matches: 3. CDR3 in DNA: TGTGCCAGCAGGCCGGGACTAGCGGGCACCGGGGAGCTGTTTTTT. Translated: CASRPGLAGTGELFF.

The gene calls are TRBV5-4 and TRBJ2-1, with 10 bases aligning to TRBD2. The CDR3 spans 15 residues. Germline CDR1 reads SGHNT; CDR2 reads YYREEE (reference sequence). V lost 5 bases, J lost 7 bases, and 9 bases stayed unmatched. The CDR3 is CASRAGLAELNEQFF. The CDR3 DNA is TGTGCCAGCAGGGCAGGACTAGCGGAGCTTAATGAGCAGTTCTTC.

This rearrangement joins TRBV30 to TRBJ1-2; D gene ambiguous. The CDR3 runs to 15 residues. Germline V gives CDR1 GTSNPN, CDR2 SVGIG (reference sequence). The germline V and J ends were trimmed by 0 bases and 4 bases, with 15 bases remaining between them. The CDR3 region is CAWSVGGPRPYGYTF. The CDR3 DNA reads TGTGCCTGGAGTGTCGGAGGCCCACGTCCCTATGGCTACACCTTC.

The chain couples TRBV19 to TRBJ1-1; a weak D match, TRBD1 (5 bases). The germline V and J ends were trimmed by 8 bases and 7 bases, with 8 bases remaining between them. CDR1 LNHDA and CDR2 SQIVND come from the germline V gene (reference sequence). The CDR3 length is 10 residues. The CDR3 reads CASGDSEAFF. The CDR3 coding sequence is TGTGCCAGTGGTGACAGTGAAGCTTTCTTT.

This clone was observed a single time. The chain links TRBV7-9 to TRBJ1-3; 9 nucleotides line up with TRBD1. CDR1 is SEHNR, CDR2 FQNEAQ, per germline (reference sequence). Unmatched junction bases numbered 4, after V lost 2 bases and J lost 2 bases. The CDR3 runs to 16 residues. CDR3 in amino acids: CASSLNRDRAGNTIYF. The DNA for the CDR3 is TGTGCCAGCAGCTTAAATCGGGACAGGGCTGGAAACACCATATATTTT.

The chain joins TRBV7-9 to TRBJ1-4; TRBD1 aligns across 7 bases. Germline values: CDR1 SEHNR, CDR2 FQNEAQ (reference sequence). With 3 bases clipped from V and 7 bases from J, the junction kept 5 bases outside the gene matches. The CDR3 loop spans 14 amino acids. This chain's CDR3 is CASSFTGAGEKLFF. The CDR3 DNA sequence: TGTGCCAGCAGCTTCACAGGGGCTGGTGAAAAACTGTTTTTT. Together with reference TRBV7-9 and TRBJ1-4, the CDR3 gives the full variable domain: DTGVSQNPRHKITKRGQNVTFRCDPISEHNRLYWYRQTLGQGPEFLTYFQNEAQLEKSRLLSDRFSAERPKGSFSTLEIQRTEQGDSAMYLCASSFTGAGEKLFFGSGTQLSVL.

The chain employs TRBV7-7 and TRBJ2-1; 7 bases are a match to TRBD2. Germline CDR1 SSHAT, CDR2 FNYEAQ (reference sequence). With V trimmed by 5 bases and J by 8 bases, 12 bases remained unmatched. The CDR3 extends over 15 amino acids. The CDR3 nucleotides read TGTGCCAGCAGCACGGGGGGACTCCCGGGGGATGAGCAGTTCTTC. Its translation: CASSTGGLPGDEQFF.

In its sample, this clone was seen a few times. This chain links TRBV11-2 with TRBJ2-3; 7 bases are a match to TRBD2. J lost 0 bases, V lost 3 bases, and 3 bases had no gene match. This CDR3 spans 15 amino acids. Germline V gene lookup returns CDR1 SGHAT and CDR2 FQNNGV. The CDR3 is CASSLRGRSTDTQYF. In DNA form, the CDR3 reads TGTGCCAGCAGCTTGCGGGGGAGAAGCACAGATACGCAGTATTTT.

The chain employs TRBV12-2 and TRBJ2-1; the table's D call TRBD1 went unverified against the DNA. TRBV12-2 is a recognized pseudogene. This CDR3 has 12 amino acids. The CDR3 region has the DNA TGTGCAAGTCGCTTAGGGCACAATGAGCAGTTCTTC. Encoded protein: CASRLGHNEQFF.

This clone is a singleton in its sample. The rearrangement uses TRBV7-9 and TRBJ2-1, with a weak D call TRBD1 (6 bases). This CDR3 is 17 amino acids long. With 3 bases removed from V and 3 bases from J, the gap between germline ends came to 18 bases. Germline CDR1 reads SEHNR; CDR2 reads FQNEAQ (reference sequence). This CDR3 is CASSFPPQGPIYNEQFF. For the CDR3, the DNA is TGTGCCAGCAGCTTCCCCCCCCAGGGGCCCATCTACAATGAGCAGTTCTTC.

CDR3 nucleotides: TGTGCCAGCAGTCCAACTATCTTCCAGAAGCAGTACTTC. Translating it yields CASSPTIFQKQYF. The chain combines TRBV27 with TRBJ2-7; D unclear. This CDR3 has 13 amino acids. From germline, CDR1 is MNHEY and CDR2 SMNVEV (reference sequence). V was clipped by 5 bases and J by 8 bases, with 16 bases between them.

The chain has TRBV7-2 and TRBJ1-1; no definite D call. Germline lookup yields CDR1 SGHTA and CDR2 FQGNSA. V lost 1 base, J lost 2 bases, and 8 bases lay in between. CDR3 length equals 14 residues. CDR3 in amino acids: CASSLGLANTEAFF. The CDR3 DNA follows: TGTGCCAGCAGCTTAGGGTTGGCCAACACTGAAGCTTTCTTT.

This clone was observed a single time. The chain uses TRBV27 and TRBJ2-7; 10 positions match TRBD2. V shed 6 bases and J 4 bases; nucleotides not matched to a gene: 6. The CDR3 runs 14 residues. Germline CDR1 and CDR2: MNHEY and SMNVEV (reference sequence). The CDR3 is CASREAGGSYEQYF. The CDR3 DNA sequence: TGTGCCAGCAGAGAAGCGGGAGGGTCATACGAGCAGTACTTC.

The V gene is TRBV6-6, the J gene TRBJ1-2; 7 positions agree with TRBD1. Germline trimming cut 0 bases from V and 2 bases from J; bases unmatched to any gene: 6. CDR1 MNHNY and CDR2 SVGAGI come from the germline V gene (reference sequence). This CDR3 is built from 16 residues. CDR3 residues: CASSYSRSRGNYGYTF. As DNA, the CDR3 is TGTGCCAGCAGTTACTCGAGGAGCAGGGGGAACTATGGCTACACCTTC.

The CDR3 here is CASSEQQGVAQPQHF. For the CDR3, the DNA is TGTGCCAGCAGTGAACAACAGGGAGTCGCCCAGCCCCAGCATTTT. V is TRBV2 and J is TRBJ1-5, with D possibly matching TRBD1 (6 bases). Trimming left V 2 bases short and J 7 bases short, with 15 bases between. The germline V gene encodes CDR1 SNHLY and CDR2 FYNNEI. The CDR3 totals 15 residues.

This clone was seen a single time. CDR3 DNA sequence: TGTGCCAGTAGTATCCGGCCTAGCGGGGCGAACACCGGGGAGCTGTTTTTT. Translated: CASSIRPSGANTGELFF. V usage is TRBV19 and J usage is TRBJ2-2, with 9 bases aligning to TRBD2. V gave up 3 bases and J gave up 0 bases; unmatched junction bases: 5. The germline CDR1 and CDR2 sequences are LNHDA and SQIVND (reference sequence). The CDR3 is 17 residues long.

This clone occurred once. The chain employs TRBV5-1 and TRBJ2-2; possibly TRBD1 for D (6 bases). Deletions cut 7 bases from V and 3 bases from J, with 13 bases between. CDR1 SGHRS and CDR2 YFSETQ come from the germline V gene. This CDR3 is built from 14 residues. This CDR3 reads CASEAGAYTGELFF. The CDR3 DNA sequence: TGCGCCAGCGAGGCAGGGGCGTACACCGGGGAGCTGTTTTTT.